The 32 T cell receptor beta chains below come from one sample, sequenced in a study of blood T cell repertoires in COVID-19. The assay was immunoSEQ multiplex PCR, and TCRdb's table has in-frame clones only and misses some. Altogether over 150,000 clones are present, more than 70% being singletons, with the ten largest covering around 6.2%. The sample was PBMCs or T cells enriched from blood (not recorded which). All receptors derive from a man aged 35-49 years who had recovered from COVID-19.

The chain joins TRBV13 to TRBJ1-3; 9 nucleotides match TRBD1. Losses at the gene ends were 8 bases for V and 4 bases for J; bases not matched to a gene: 3. Germline assignment: CDR1 PRHDT and CDR2 FYEKMQ (reference sequence). This CDR3 region has 13 residues. The CDR3: CASGTGIGNTIYF. The CDR3 nucleotides are TGTGCCAGCGGGACAGGGATCGGAAACACCATATATTTT. Filled out from reference TRBV13 and TRBJ1-3, the complete variable domain reads AAGVIQSPRHLIKEKRETATLKCYPIPRHDTVYWYQQGPGQDPQFLISFYEKMQSDKGSIPDRFSAQQFSDYHSELNMSSLELGDSALYFCASGTGIGNTIYFGEGSWLTVV.

The V and J genes are TRBV27 and TRBJ1-6; D gene uncertain. Germline-derived CDR1 and CDR2 are MNHEY and SMNVEV (reference sequence). V lost 6 bases to trimming and J lost 10 bases, with 10 bases between them. The CDR3 covers 12 residues. The CDR3, as DNA: TGTGCCAGCAGGACTGAGAACTCACCCCTCCACTTT. Translating gives CASRTENSPLHF.

The chain couples TRBV9 to TRBJ2-1; 10 bases match TRBD2. The CDR3 contains 17 residues. With 3 bases clipped from V and 6 bases from J, the junction kept 12 bases outside the gene matches. Per the germline V gene, CDR1 is SGDLS and CDR2 is YYNGEE. For the CDR3, the DNA is TGTGCCAGCAGCGGCCGCCTAGCGGGAGAAATCGTCAATGAGCAGTTCTTC. Amino acids: CASSGRLAGEIVNEQFF.

This sequence joins TRBV2 and TRBJ1-1; D remains unclear. The V and J ends lost 7 bases and 0 bases respectively, with 9 bases between them. Germline V gene sequence: CDR1 SNHLY, CDR2 FYNNEI. The CDR3 totals 13 residues. The DNA for the CDR3 is TGTGCCAGCATTCGGGAAATGAACACTGAAGCTTTCTTT. It translates to CASIREMNTEAFF.

This chain connects TRBV30 to TRBJ2-1; the D gene is possibly TRBD2 (5 bases). V lost 2 bases and J 8 bases, leaving 16 bases between the germline ends. The length of the CDR3 is 14 residues. In germline, CDR1 is GTSNPN, CDR2 SVGIG (reference sequence). This chain's CDR3 is CAWSRGSSPDEQFF. CDR3 nucleotides: TGTGCCTGGAGTCGGGGAAGCAGCCCCGATGAGCAGTTCTTC.

The table lists this clone with a few counts. V is TRBV7-3 and J is TRBJ2-3; 12 nucleotides line up with TRBD2. Germline V CDR1 and CDR2: SGHTA, FQGTGA. V was pared by 0 bases and J by 1 base, with 2 bases of the junction left unmatched. The CDR3 spans 17 residues. This CDR3 reads CASSLTGLAGGTDTQYF. The CDR3 bases are TGTGCCAGCAGCTTAACGGGACTAGCGGGTGGCACAGATACGCAGTATTTT.

This clone showed up just a few times. The V call is TRBV19, the J call TRBJ1-1, with 10 bases matching TRBD1. J gave up 4 bases and V 3 bases, and 5 bases lay outside the gene matches. The CDR3 is 15 residues long. Germline CDR1 is LNHDA and CDR2 is SQIVND (reference sequence). The CDR3 bases are TGTGCCAGTAGTATGCTTCGGACAGGGGGCACTGAAGCTTTCTTT. As protein: CASSMLRTGGTEAFF.

V and J are TRBV2 and TRBJ1-5; 7 nucleotides line up with TRBD1. Germline trimming cut 1 base from V and 6 bases from J; bases unmatched to any gene: 0. CDR3 size: 13 residues. From germline, CDR1 is SNHLY and CDR2 FYNNEI. The CDR3 loop reads CASSEEGAQPQHF. The CDR3 bases are TGTGCCAGCAGTGAAGAGGGGGCTCAGCCCCAGCATTTT. The variable domain in full, with the rest retrieved from reference TRBV2 and TRBJ1-5, is EPEVTQTPSHQVTQMGQEVILRCVPISNHLYFYWYRQILGQKVEFLVSFYNNEISEKSEIFDDQFSVERPDGSNFTLKIRSTKLEDSAMYFCASSEEGAQPQHFGDGTRLSIL.

The chain is built from TRBV7-3 and TRBJ2-7; TRBD2 aligns across 8 bases. The CDR3 sequence is 13 residues long. The germline V gene encodes CDR1 SGHTA and CDR2 FQGTGA. The V gene end was trimmed by 4 bases and the J gene end by 6 bases; junction bases not matched to a gene: 5. This chain's CDR3 is CASSSGLVGEQYF. The CDR3 DNA reads as TGTGCCAGCAGCTCGGGACTAGTAGGCGAGCAGTACTTC.

This chain joins TRBV9 and TRBJ2-7; 7 bases are shared with TRBD2. CDR1 and CDR2 from the germline V gene are SGDLS and YYNGEE. This CDR3 is 15 amino acids long. V was pared by 4 bases and J by 0 bases, with 7 bases of the junction left unmatched. CDR3 bases: TGTGCCAGCAGCCCCGACGGCGGGAGCTCCTACGAGCAGTACTTC. It is translated as CASSPDGGSSYEQYF.

The table lists this clone with a count of one. The J gene is TRBJ1-4, the V gene TRBV19; tentatively, D is TRBD1 (5 bases). V was trimmed by 4 bases and J by 8 bases, leaving 17 bases between them. CDR1 and CDR2 (germline): LNHDA, SQIVND (reference sequence). The length of the CDR3 is 15 residues. This CDR3 reads CASSTPGIFTEKLFF. CDR3 nucleotides: TGTGCCAGTAGTACCCCAGGGATTTTTACCGAAAAACTGTTTTTT.

The gene calls are TRBV7-2 and TRBJ1-2, with a possible D match to TRBD1 (5 bases). V was clipped by 4 bases and J by 1 base, with 16 bases between them. The CDR3 covers 16 residues. CDR1 is SGHTA and CDR2 is FQGNSA in the germline V gene. CDR3 sequence (DNA): TGTGCCAGCAGCTCCCTCGCAGGGCAGCTTAACTATGGCTACACCTTC. It specifies CASSSLAGQLNYGYTF.

This clone turned up a few times. The CDR3 region is CASSPDRSDGYTF. CDR3 bases: TGTGCCAGCAGCCCCGACAGGAGTGATGGCTACACCTTC. This rearrangement joins TRBV9 to TRBJ1-2, with a tentative D call TRBD1 (6 bases). CDR1 is SGDLS and CDR2 is YYNGEE in the germline V gene. V shed 4 bases and J shed 6 bases, with 13 bases lying between them. This CDR3 is built from 13 residues.

V gene TRBV7-8 combines with J gene TRBJ1-2; D is undetermined. The CDR3 has 13 residues. Germline CDR1 reads SGHVS; CDR2 reads FQNEAQ. V was trimmed by 1 base and J by 2 bases, leaving 5 bases between them. The CDR3: CASSLGANYGYTF. CDR3 DNA sequence: TGTGCCAGCAGCTTAGGAGCAAACTATGGCTACACCTTC.

The chain has TRBV4-1 and TRBJ2-7, with TRBD1 identical over 8 bases. CDR3 length: 16 residues. CDR1 MGHRA and CDR2 YSYEKL come from the germline V gene. The ends lost 4 bases at V and 0 bases at J; junction bases unmatched: 8. In DNA form, the CDR3 reads TGCGCCAGCAGCCGCAGTGGACAGGGCCTCTCCTACGAGCAGTACTTC. Translating it yields CASSRSGQGLSYEQYF.

The rearrangement uses TRBV6-5 and TRBJ2-3, with D tentatively TRBD1 (6 bases). The CDR3 is made up of 15 amino acids. V lost 2 bases and J 2 bases, leaving 11 bases between the germline ends. Germline loops: CDR1 MNHEY, CDR2 SVGAGI. CDR3 amino acids: CASSYAAGVTDTQYF. As DNA, the CDR3 is TGTGCCAGCAGTTACGCGGCAGGGGTCACAGATACGCAGTATTTT.

This clone was observed once. The V gene is TRBV11-2, the J gene TRBJ2-4; maybe TRBD1 (5 bases). CDR3 length: 17 amino acids. Germline CDR1 is SGHAT and CDR2 is FQNNGV. Trimming removed 4 bases at V and 3 bases at J, with 19 bases between. This CDR3 is CASSSIKGSRSKNIQYF. The CDR3 DNA reads as TGTGCCAGCAGCTCTATAAAGGGGTCTCGGAGCAAAAACATTCAGTACTTC.

This clone occurred once. The chain couples TRBV27 to TRBJ2-2, with 9 nucleotides matching TRBD2. V lost 2 bases to trimming and J lost 6 bases; unmatched junction nucleotides: 4. The CDR3 consists of 15 residues. CDR1 is MNHEY, CDR2 SMNVEV, per germline (reference sequence). The CDR3 sequence: CASSLDPSGAGELFF. CDR3 sequence (DNA): TGTGCCAGCAGTTTAGATCCTAGCGGGGCCGGGGAGCTGTTTTTT.

This chain joins TRBV11-2 and TRBJ2-7; 7 nucleotides agree with TRBD1. The length of the CDR3 is 16 residues. Germline loops: CDR1 SGHAT, CDR2 FQNNGV. Unmatched junction bases numbered 10, after V lost 1 base and J lost 4 bases. In DNA, the CDR3 is TGTGCCAGCAGCTTAGGTCCGGGACAGTTAGGATACGAGCAGTACTTC. Its translation: CASSLGPGQLGYEQYF.

The rearrangement links TRBV15 to TRBJ2-1, with 7 bases that match TRBD1. This CDR3 is built from 15 residues. After removal of 8 bases from V and 10 bases from J, the junction contained 17 bases not matched to a gene. Germline lookup yields CDR1 LNHNV and CDR2 YYDKDF (reference sequence). Here the CDR3 reads CATRGLGTERIEQFF. The CDR3 nucleotides are TGTGCCACCCGCGGTCTAGGGACAGAGAGGATCGAGCAGTTCTTC.

The chain employs TRBV2 and TRBJ2-7, with unresolved D. The V gene lost 6 bases and the J gene lost 4 bases, with 4 bases spanning the gap. Germline V gives CDR1 SNHLY, CDR2 FYNNEI. The CDR3 covers 10 residues. CDR3 nucleotide sequence: TGTGCCAGCAGGACATACGAGCAGTACTTC. This gives the protein CASRTYEQYF.

This chain joins TRBV28 and TRBJ2-5; 12 bases are a match to TRBD1. CDR1 is MDHEN, CDR2 SYDVKM, per germline. This CDR3 is built from 17 residues. Trimming at V came to 7 bases and at J to 4 bases, leaving 13 bases not matched to a gene. This chain's CDR3 is CASNGFWGQGAVETQYF. CDR3 nucleotide sequence: TGTGCCAGCAATGGTTTCTGGGGACAGGGGGCGGTAGAGACCCAGTACTTC.

The rearrangement uses TRBV13 and TRBJ2-2; weak D call: TRBD1 (5 bases). The CDR3 totals 16 residues. V was pared by 0 bases and J by 1 base, with 9 bases between. Germline V gene data show CDR1 as PRHDT and CDR2 as FYEKMQ (reference sequence). Here the CDR3 reads CASSLGAGQNTGELFF. The DNA for the CDR3 is TGTGCCAGCAGCTTAGGGGCCGGACAGAACACCGGGGAGCTGTTTTTT. Variable domain in full (rest from reference TRBV13 and TRBJ2-2): AAGVIQSPRHLIKEKRETATLKCYPIPRHDTVYWYQQGPGQDPQFLISFYEKMQSDKGSIPDRFSAQQFSDYHSELNMSSLELGDSALYFCASSLGAGQNTGELFFGEGSRLTVL.

V gene TRBV18 combines with J gene TRBJ1-1; the D gene is possibly TRBD1 (6 bases). This CDR3 contains 15 residues. From germline, CDR1 is KGHSH and CDR2 LQKENI. Trimming shortened V by 3 bases and J by 2 bases, and 13 bases separated the two germline ends. The CDR3 DNA reads TGTGCCAGCTCACCGCAGGGGAACCTAAACACTGAAGCTTTCTTT. Translating it yields CASSPQGNLNTEAFF.

This clone was seen a handful of times. The sample holds other DNA sequences that translate to the same CDR3. This chain links TRBV9 with TRBJ1-3; unclear D gene. This CDR3 contains 14 residues. CDR1 SGDLS and CDR2 YYNGEE come from the germline V gene. V was cut by 0 bases and J by 0 bases, with 4 bases left in between. The CDR3 here is CASSVALSGNTIYF. CDR3 nucleotide sequence: TGTGCCAGCAGCGTAGCTCTCTCTGGAAACACCATATATTTT.

This clone was found many times. The J gene is TRBJ1-6, the V gene TRBV27; 8 nucleotides match TRBD1. Germline CDR1 reads MNHEY; CDR2 reads SMNVEV (reference sequence). V was clipped by 6 bases and J by 10 bases; unmatched bases: 8. The CDR3 runs to 14 residues. In DNA, the CDR3 is TGTGCCAGCAGACCGGGACAGGCTGTATCACCCCTCCACTTT. This translates into CASRPGQAVSPLHF.

The chain joins TRBV2 to TRBJ2-2; D remains unclear. Germline CDR1 is SNHLY and CDR2 is FYNNEI. The CDR3 runs to 15 residues. With 2 bases removed from V and 6 bases from J, the gap between germline ends came to 13 bases. CDR3 sequence (DNA): TGTGCCAGCAGTGAATCTCCCCGGGTAGCCGGGGAGCTGTTTTTT. This codes for CASSESPRVAGELFF.

The rearrangement links TRBV3-1 (or the pseudogene TRBV3-2) to TRBJ1-1, with unresolved D. V dropped 1 base and J dropped 0 bases, with 6 bases sitting between them. There are 14 residues in the CDR3. The germline V gene encodes CDR1 LGHDT and CDR2 YNNKEL (reference sequence). CDR3 protein: CASSQVSVNTEAFF. The DNA for the CDR3 is TGTGCCAGCAGCCAAGTCTCAGTGAACACTGAAGCTTTCTTT.

This clone appeared a few times. The rearrangement links TRBV14 to TRBJ1-2; no clear D. CDR3 size: 14 residues. Germline loops: CDR1 SGHDN, CDR2 FVKESK. The V end lost 1 base, the J end lost 4 bases, and 10 bases lay between the germline ends. DNA of the CDR3: TGTGCCAGCAGCCAAGTTGCAGCGGTCTATGGCTACACCTTC. It specifies CASSQVAAVYGYTF. The complete variable domain, with remaining parts taken from reference TRBV14 and TRBJ1-2, reads EAGVTQFPSHSVIEKGQTVTLRCDPISGHDNLYWYRRVMGKEIKFLLHFVKESKQDESGMPNNRFLAERTGGTYSTLKVQPAELEDSGVYFCASSQVAAVYGYTFGSGTRLTVV.

This clone was seen more than once but under ten times. The V gene is TRBV5-6, the J gene TRBJ1-5; 7 positions match TRBD1. The CDR3 runs to 15 residues. The germline gives CDR1 SGHDT, CDR2 YYEEEE. Unmatched junction bases numbered 7, after V lost 7 bases and J lost 0 bases. CDR3 sequence (DNA): TGTGCCAGCGGACTAACAGGGGATAGCAATCAGCCCCAGCATTTT. Its protein product is CASGLTGDSNQPQHF.

The chain links TRBV28 to TRBJ2-2; 9 bases are a match to TRBD1. Trimming at V came to 1 base and at J to 9 bases, leaving 6 bases not matched to a gene. The CDR3 covers 15 residues. Looked up from germline, CDR1 is MDHEN and CDR2 is SYDVKM. CDR3: CASSLSGQGLRELFF. In nucleotides, the CDR3 is TGTGCCAGCAGTTTATCGGGACAGGGTCTGAGGGAGCTGTTTTTT.

The V gene is TRBV19, the J gene TRBJ1-2; 10 bases map to TRBD1. The CDR3 loop spans 14 amino acids. Germline CDR1 and CDR2: LNHDA and SQIVND (reference sequence). V gave up 5 bases and J gave up 2 bases; unmatched junction bases: 2. The CDR3 spells CASSLGQGNYGYTF. CDR3 in DNA: TGTGCCAGTAGTTTGGGACAGGGGAACTATGGCTACACCTTC.